This entry concerns a single T cell receptor beta chain. Antigen: not known. Trimming took 0 bases from V and 6 from J; bases not matched to a gene: 11. The CDR3 is 17 amino acids. The germline gives CDR1 SEHNR, CDR2 FQNEAQ (reference sequence). The sample comes from a study of identical twins. General study points: Out-of-frame alpha sequences common to twins exhibited a surplus of low generation probability.

Using its own MiXCR run on the 5' RACE reads, TCRdb lists one record per CDR3 protein. Among fewer than 900,000 distinct CDR3 sequences listed, around a sixth were seen once. These data also featured in a second study, about T cells expressing NK-cell markers. From that paper: A range of about 1.0-7.0% of CD8+ T cells consisted of dominant NKG2C+ clonotypes in more than five donors.

Source material: PBMCs. The chain combines TRBV7-9 with TRBJ2-1, with TRBD2 identical over 7 bases. The TCR comes from a woman younger than 30 in good health. The CDR3 bases are TGTGCCAGCAGCTTAGCGGGAGGGCCATTCCCCCTCAATGAGCAGTTCTTC. Protein product: CASSLAGGPFPLNEQFF. The full variable domain, in which reference TRBV7-9 and TRBJ2-1 provide the parts outside the CDR3, is DTGVSQNPRHKITKRGQNVTFRCDPISEHNRLYWYRQTLGQGPEFLTYFQNEAQLEKSRLLSDRFSAERPKGSFSTLEIQRTEQGDSAMYLCASSLAGGPFPLNEQFFGPGTRLTVL.